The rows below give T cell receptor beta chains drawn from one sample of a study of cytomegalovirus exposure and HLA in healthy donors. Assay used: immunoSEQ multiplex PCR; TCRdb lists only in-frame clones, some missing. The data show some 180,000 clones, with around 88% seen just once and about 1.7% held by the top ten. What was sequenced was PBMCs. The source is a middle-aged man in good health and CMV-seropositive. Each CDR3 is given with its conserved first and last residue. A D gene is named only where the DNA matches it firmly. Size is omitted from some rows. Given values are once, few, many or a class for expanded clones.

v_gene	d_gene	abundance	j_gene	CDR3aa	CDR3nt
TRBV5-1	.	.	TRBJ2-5	CASSAGTEGFQETQYF	TGCGCCAGCAGCGCGGGGACAGAAGGGTTCCAAGAGACCCAGTACTTC
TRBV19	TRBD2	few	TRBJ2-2	CASRGLAGVPGELFF	TGTGCCAGTAGAGGACTAGCGGGAGTTCCCGGGGAGCTGTTTTTT
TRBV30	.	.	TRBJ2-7	CAWSVATPNSYEQYF	TGTGCCTGGAGTGTGGCGACACCTAACTCCTACGAGCAGTACTTC
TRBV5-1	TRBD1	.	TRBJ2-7	CASSLVEGQGSYEQYF	TGCGCCAGCAGCTTGGTGGAGGGACAGGGCTCCTACGAGCAGTACTTC
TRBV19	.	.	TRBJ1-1	CASSAGWYTEAFF	TGTGCCAGTAGCGCGGGGTGGTACACTGAAGCTTTCTTT
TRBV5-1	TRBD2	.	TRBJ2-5	CASSLGSRGSEETQYF	TGCGCCAGCAGCCTGGGTTCGCGGGGGAGCGAAGAGACCCAGTACTTC
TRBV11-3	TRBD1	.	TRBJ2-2	CASSFRGAGQGASGELFF	TGTGCCAGCAGCTTTAGAGGAGCGGGACAGGGGGCTTCCGGGGAGCTGTTTTTT
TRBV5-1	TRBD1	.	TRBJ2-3	CASSPVSGQGSDTQYF	TGCGCCAGCAGCCCCGTTTCGGGACAGGGGTCAGATACGCAGTATTTT
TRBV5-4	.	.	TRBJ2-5	CASGRADQETQYF	TGTGCCAGCGGGCGGGCAGATCAAGAGACCCAGTACTTC
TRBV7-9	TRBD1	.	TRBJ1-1	CASSETGIRKDTEAFF	TGTGCCAGCAGTGAGACAGGGATAAGGAAGGACACTGAAGCTTTCTTT
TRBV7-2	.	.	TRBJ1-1	CASSLTWGVEAFF	TGTGCCAGCAGCTTAACCTGGGGAGTTGAAGCTTTCTTT
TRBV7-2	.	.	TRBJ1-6	CASSLGAYNSPLHF	TGTGCCAGCAGCTTAGGCGCCTATAATTCACCCCTCCACTTT
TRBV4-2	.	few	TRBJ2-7	CASSQGDAGGEQYF	TGTGCCAGCAGCCAAGGTGATGCCGGGGGCGAGCAGTACTTC
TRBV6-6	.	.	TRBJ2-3	CASSRESLDTQYF	TGTGCCAGCAGTAGAGAGTCTTTAGATACGCAGTATTTT
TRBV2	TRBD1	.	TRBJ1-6	CASRRGRGSPLHF	TGTGCCAGCAGGAGGGGGCGTGGGTCACCCCTCCACTTT
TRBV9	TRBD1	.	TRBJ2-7	CASSLTGGHSYEQYF	TGTGCCAGCAGCTTGACAGGGGGCCACTCCTACGAGCAGTACTTC
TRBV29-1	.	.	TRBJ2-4	CSVGGGAGTKNIQYF	TGCAGCGTTGGAGGGGGGGCAGGGACCAAAAACATTCAGTACTTC
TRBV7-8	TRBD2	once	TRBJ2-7	CASSLAYSGTSGEYEQYF	TGTGCCAGCAGCTTAGCTTACTCTGGGACTAGCGGGGAGTACGAGCAGTACTTC
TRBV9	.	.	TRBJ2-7	CASSVGGRGAYEQYF	TGTGCCAGCAGCGTAGGAGGACGGGGGGCGTACGAGCAGTACTTC
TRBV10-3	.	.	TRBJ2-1	CAISDGKFYNEQFF	TGTGCCATTTCGGACGGGAAGTTCTACAATGAGCAGTTCTTC
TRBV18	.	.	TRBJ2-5	CASSPPTGGEETQYF	TGTGCCAGCTCACCACCTACAGGGGGGGAAGAGACCCAGTACTTC
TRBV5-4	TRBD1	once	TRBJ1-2	CASSGTGTGGGQGYTF	TGTGCCAGCAGCGGTACCGGGACAGGGGGCGGTCAAGGCTACACCTTC
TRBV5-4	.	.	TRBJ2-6	CASSLAGVGANVLTF	TGTGCCAGCAGCTTGGCAGGGGTTGGGGCCAACGTCCTGACTTTC
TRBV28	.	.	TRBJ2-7	CASSSLPGRGPLEQYF	TGTGCCAGCAGTTCTTTACCTGGGCGGGGCCCCCTGGAGCAGTACTTC
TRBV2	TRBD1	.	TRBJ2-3	CASSGTGKTQYF	TGTGCCAGCAGTGGGACAGGGAAGACGCAGTATTTT
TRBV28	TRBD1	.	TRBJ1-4	CASSLLSPGGREKLFF	TGTGCCAGCAGTTTATTATCCCCAGGGGGCAGGGAAAAACTGTTTTTT
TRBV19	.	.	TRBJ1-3	CASSIGRGLFGNTIYF	TGTGCCAGTAGTATTGGTCGGGGACTCTTTGGAAACACCATATATTTT
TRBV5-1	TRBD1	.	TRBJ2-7	CASSSGTGGYEQYF	TGCGCCAGCAGCTCAGGGACAGGGGGTTACGAGCAGTACTTC
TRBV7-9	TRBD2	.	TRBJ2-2	CSSSLGLAGGTGELFF	TGTTCCAGCAGCTTAGGCCTAGCGGGAGGAACCGGGGAGCTGTTTTTT
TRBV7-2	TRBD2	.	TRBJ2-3	CASSLERTSGRTDTQYF	TGTGCCAGCAGCTTAGAAAGGACTAGCGGGCGCACAGATACGCAGTATTTT
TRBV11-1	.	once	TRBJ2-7	CASSFVQGYEQYF	TGTGCCAGCAGCTTTGTACAGGGCTACGAGCAGTACTTC
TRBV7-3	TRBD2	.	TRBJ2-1	CASSFSGRALSFNEQFF	TGTGCCAGCAGCTTCAGCGGGAGGGCCTTAAGTTTCAATGAGCAGTTCTTC
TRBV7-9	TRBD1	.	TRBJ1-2	CASSGGLDRVGGYTF	TGTGCCAGCAGCGGCGGGCTGGACAGGGTAGGTGGCTACACCTTC